What follows are 18 T cell receptor beta chains derived from one specimen sequenced in a study of T cells after posttransplantation cyclophosphamide. Profiled with immunoSEQ multiplex PCR; TCRdb holds only in-frame clones, not every one. Altogether under 50,000 clones are present, roughly 91% being singletons, with the ten largest covering 2% to 2.5%. Busulfan-fludarabine conditioning, marrow transplant, and cyclophosphamide on days +3 and +4 were administered. The input for sequencing was PBMCs, taken around 63 days after allogeneic stem cell transplant with posttransplant cyclophosphamide. These receptors all come from a male patient aged 60-69 years who received an allogeneic stem cell transplant from a related donor and was CMV-positive. Some T cells may be transferred from the graft donor.

This chain joins TRBV6-1 and TRBJ2-3; D might be TRBD2 (5 bases). This CDR3 is built from 15 residues. V lost 3 bases and J lost 2, with 12 bases in between. Germline V gene lookup returns CDR1 MNHNS and CDR2 SASEGT. As DNA, the CDR3 is TGTGCCAGCAGTGAGGATCGGGGTACCACAGATACGCAGTATTTT. It is translated as CASSEDRGTTDTQYF.

The genes are TRBV14 and TRBJ1-2; TRBD1 might be the D (5 bases). In germline, CDR1 is SGHDN, CDR2 FVKESK. V gave up 1 base and J gave up 12 bases, with 15 bases separating them. The CDR3 covers 13 residues. This chain's CDR3 is CASSQARQGGHTF. The CDR3 coding sequence is TGTGCCAGCAGCCAAGCCCGGCAGGGAGGTCACACCTTC.

Here the CDR3 reads CASSPTGTQPYEQYF. In DNA, the CDR3 is TGTGCCAGTAGCCCAACCGGGACTCAACCCTACGAGCAGTACTTC. This rearrangement joins TRBV19 to TRBJ2-7; perhaps TRBD2 as D (6 bases). The CDR3 runs 15 residues. Trimming left V 6 bases short and J 2 bases short, with 17 bases between. The V gene's germline CDR1 is LNHDA and CDR2 SQIVND (reference sequence).

This chain uses TRBV30 with TRBJ2-5; possible D gene TRBD2, 5 bases. This CDR3 has 13 residues. Germline loops: CDR1 GTSNPN, CDR2 SVGIG (reference sequence). V was cut by 0 bases and J by 5 bases, with 10 bases left in between. CDR3 amino acids: CAWSVQLDETQYF. CDR3 nucleotides: TGTGCCTGGAGTGTCCAACTAGATGAGACCCAGTACTTC.

The table lists this clone with a count of one. The J gene is TRBJ1-2, the V gene TRBV25-1; TRBD1 might be the D (5 bases). The V gene's germline CDR1 is MGHDK and CDR2 SYGVNS. CDR3 length equals 14 residues. Trimming removed 10 bases at V and 4 bases at J, with 19 bases between. Here the CDR3 reads CATSTDWGSYGYTF. CDR3 in DNA: TGTGCCACCTCCACCGACTGGGGCTCCTATGGCTACACCTTC.

The chain is built from TRBV9 and TRBJ1-3; D perhaps matches TRBD1 (5 bases). Germline V gene sequence: CDR1 SGDLS, CDR2 YYNGEE. The V end lost 0 bases, the J end lost 1 base, and 11 bases lay between the germline ends. The CDR3 has 16 residues. In DNA, the CDR3 is TGTGCCAGCAGCGTAGCCCAAACAGGATCTGGAAACACCATATATTTT. This sequence encodes CASSVAQTGSGNTIYF.

J is TRBJ2-7 and V is TRBV11-2; TRBD1 matches at 8 bases. The V segment lost 3 bases and the J segment 7 bases; nucleotides outside the gene matches: 14. Germline V gene data show CDR1 as SGHAT and CDR2 as FQNNGV. CDR3 size: 16 residues. For the CDR3, the DNA is TGTGCCAGCAGCTTTATAAGAACGGGACAGGCTGAAGAGCAGTACTTC. It encodes CASSFIRTGQAEEQYF.

This rearrangement joins TRBV7-9 to TRBJ1-2; D unresolved. CDR1 and CDR2 (germline): SEHNR, FQNEAQ (reference sequence). Trimming removed 7 bases from V and 8 bases from J, with 14 bases in between. The CDR3 extends over 12 amino acids. CDR3 bases: TGTGCCAGCACCCCCCGAGGGATAGGCTACACCTTC. This codes for CASTPRGIGYTF.

The J gene is TRBJ1-6, the V gene TRBV7-2; D is unclear. This CDR3 region has 15 residues. Trimming removed 5 bases at V and 6 bases at J, with 14 bases between. CDR1 is SGHTA and CDR2 is FQGNSA in the germline V gene. The DNA of the CDR3 is TGTGCCAGCAGCGCCCAAGAGACTGCTAATTCACCCCTCCACTTT. It specifies CASSAQETANSPLHF. Drawing the rest from reference TRBV7-2 and TRBJ1-6, the complete variable domain is GAGVSQSPSNKVTEKGKDVELRCDPISGHTALYWYRQSLGQGLEFLIYFQGNSAPDKSGLPSDRFSAERTGGSVSTLTIQRTQQEDSAVYLCASSAQETANSPLHFGNGTRLTVT.

The chain uses TRBV10-3 and TRBJ2-3; D is perhaps TRBD2 (7 bases). Deletions cut 3 bases from V and 5 bases from J, with 12 bases between. Germline V gene lookup returns CDR1 ENHRY and CDR2 SYGVKD. CDR3 size: 14 residues. The CDR3 is CAISEIGGGDTQYF. The CDR3 DNA sequence: TGTGCCATCAGTGAAATAGGGGGGGGAGATACGCAGTATTTT.

V is TRBV2 and J is TRBJ2-7, with D perhaps given as TRBD1 or TRBD2 (5 bases each). The germline V and J ends were trimmed by 2 bases and 3 bases, with 14 bases remaining between them. This CDR3 has 15 residues. Germline loops: CDR1 SNHLY, CDR2 FYNNEI. The CDR3 region is CASSERPVGGYEQYV. In DNA, the CDR3 is TGTGCCAGCAGTGAAAGGCCAGTTGGGGGCTACGAGCAGTACGTC.

The V call is TRBV2, the J call TRBJ2-7; 7 nucleotides align to TRBD1. Germline CDR1 and CDR2: SNHLY and FYNNEI. This CDR3 is 12 amino acids long. V was clipped by 3 bases and J by 7 bases; unmatched bases: 3. The CDR3 loop is CASSDRGWEQYV. CDR3 DNA: TGTGCCAGCAGTGACAGGGGGTGGGAGCAGTACGTC.

The genes are TRBV4-2 and TRBJ1-3, with 7 positions matching TRBD1. The CDR3 spans 14 residues. Germline lookup yields CDR1 LGHNA and CDR2 YNFKEQ. Unmatched junction bases numbered 4, after V lost 1 base and J lost 7 bases. DNA of the CDR3: TGTGCCAGCAGCCAAGCAGGGGGTCGGAACACCATATATTTT. It encodes CASSQAGGRNTIYF.

The gene calls are TRBV6-6 and TRBJ1-1; D gene unclear. Trimming cost V 0 bases and J 1 base, with 3 bases left between them. From germline, CDR1 is MNHNY and CDR2 SVGAGI (reference sequence). The length of the CDR3 is 13 residues. For the CDR3, the DNA is TGTGCCAGCAGTTACTCTCGGAACACTGAAGCTTTCTTT. Protein: CASSYSRNTEAFF.

This rearrangement joins TRBV5-1 to TRBJ2-1; TRBD1 agrees at 7 bases. This CDR3 spans 15 amino acids. The germline V gene has CDR1 SGHRS and CDR2 YFSETQ. V lost 0 bases and J lost 1; bases outside the gene matches: 1. The CDR3 is CASSLVGQSYNEQFF. The CDR3 DNA follows: TGCGCCAGCAGCTTGGTGGGACAGTCCTACAATGAGCAGTTCTTC.

CDR3 loop: CAISVSPGRDDGYTF. In DNA form, the CDR3 reads TGTGCCATCAGTGTCTCGCCAGGGAGGGATGATGGCTACACCTTC. This chain links TRBV10-3 with TRBJ1-2; possibly TRBD1 for D (5 bases). V was trimmed by 4 bases and J by 6 bases, leaving 18 bases between them. Germline assignment: CDR1 ENHRY and CDR2 SYGVKD. The CDR3 spans 15 residues.

V gene TRBV11-2 combines with J gene TRBJ2-7; D may be TRBD2 (6 bases). This CDR3 comprises 15 residues. The germline V gene encodes CDR1 SGHAT and CDR2 FQNNGV. Trimming shortened V by 7 bases and J by 1 base, and 17 bases separated the two germline ends. The CDR3 bases are TGTGCCAGCACTCATGGGGGGTTACGATCCTACGAGCAGTACGTC. It codes for CASTHGGLRSYEQYV.

The V call is TRBV19, the J call TRBJ2-3; 9 bases are a match to TRBD1. The CDR3 extends over 15 amino acids. Germline V CDR1 and CDR2: LNHDA, SQIVND (reference sequence). The V and J ends lost 7 bases and 7 bases, in that order; junction bases with no gene match: 12. The CDR3 loop reads CASTIRDREANTQYF. DNA of the CDR3: TGTGCCAGTACTATCAGGGACAGGGAAGCTAATACGCAGTATTTT.